These 16 T cell receptor beta chains were all obtained from the same sample, sequenced in a study of T cell responses to AZD1222 COVID-19 vaccine. Profiled with immunoSEQ multiplex PCR; TCRdb holds only in-frame clones, not every one. The repertoire consists of 90,000 to 150,000 clones, with about 88% occurring once and the leading ten covering approximately 2.9%. The material was peripheral blood, obtained 28 days after the second AZD1222 dose. Source of these receptors: an adult who received the AZD1222 COVID-19 vaccine.

The chain employs TRBV9 and TRBJ1-1, with 7 bases aligning to TRBD1. The CDR3 is made up of 16 amino acids. CDR1 and CDR2 (germline): SGDLS, YYNGEE. V trimming: 2 bases; J trimming: 5 bases; junction bases outside the gene matches: 12. CDR3 nucleotides: TGTGCCAGCAGCGTCCAACTTAACTTACAGGGGACTGAAGCTTTCTTT. It specifies CASSVQLNLQGTEAFF.

The chain employs TRBV5-4 and TRBJ2-5; possible D gene TRBD2, 5 bases. V was pared by 0 bases and J by 3 bases, with 15 bases between. The length of the CDR3 is 16 residues. The V gene's germline CDR1 is SGHNT and CDR2 YYREEE (reference sequence). CDR3 loop: CASSLGVGDGEETQYF. CDR3 nucleotides: TGTGCCAGCAGCTTGGGTGTCGGGGATGGGGAAGAGACCCAGTACTTC.

The chain links TRBV7-9 to TRBJ2-1, with a possible D match to TRBD2 (7 bases). V shed 8 bases and J shed 1 base, with 18 bases lying between them. From germline, CDR1 is SEHNR and CDR2 FQNEAQ (reference sequence). The CDR3 has 16 residues. The CDR3 DNA reads as TGTGCCAGCCCTCCCCGAGGGGGGGAGTCCTACAATGAGCAGTTCTTC. Translated, it gives CASPPRGGESYNEQFF. Looking up the rest from reference TRBV7-9 and TRBJ2-1 gives the full variable domain: DTGVSQNPRHKITKRGQNVTFRCDPISEHNRLYWYRQTLGQGPEFLTYFQNEAQLEKSRLLSDRFSAERPKGSFSTLEIQRTEQGDSAMYLCASPPRGGESYNEQFFGPGTRLTVL.

The chain's CDR3 is CASKWTGSNEKLFF. In DNA form, the CDR3 reads TGTGCCAGCAAATGGACAGGCTCTAATGAAAAACTGTTTTTT. V gene TRBV2 combines with J gene TRBJ1-4, with TRBD1 matching 7 bases. Germline CDR1 is SNHLY and CDR2 is FYNNEI. The CDR3 runs to 14 residues. Unmatched junction bases numbered 5, after V lost 7 bases and J lost 3 bases.

The chain carries TRBV10-3 and TRBJ2-7; D may be TRBD1 (7 bases). CDR1 is ENHRY and CDR2 is SYGVKD in the germline V gene. V shed 3 bases and J shed 2 bases, with 14 bases lying between them. The length of the CDR3 is 15 residues. The CDR3 region has the DNA TGTGCCATCAGTGAACCAGGGGGGCGAACCTACGAGCAGTACTTC. This sequence encodes CAISEPGGRTYEQYF.

The rearrangement joins TRBV2 to TRBJ2-7; D may correspond to TRBD1 or TRBD2 (7 bases each). Trimming removed 6 bases from V and 1 base from J, with 13 bases in between. The CDR3 covers 14 residues. Germline V lookup: CDR1 SNHLY, CDR2 FYNNEI. CDR3 region: CASRSQGGSYEQYF. CDR3 DNA sequence: TGTGCCAGCAGAAGCCAGGGGGGGTCCTACGAGCAGTACTTC. Together with reference TRBV2 and TRBJ2-7, the CDR3 gives the full variable domain: EPEVTQTPSHQVTQMGQEVILRCVPISNHLYFYWYRQILGQKVEFLVSFYNNEISEKSEIFDDQFSVERPDGSNFTLKIRSTKLEDSAMYFCASRSQGGSYEQYFGPGTRLTVT.

The chain employs TRBV6-1 and TRBJ1-1; D unresolved. The CDR3 contains 12 residues. Trimming left V 0 bases short and J 7 bases short, with 6 bases between. Per germline, CDR1 MNHNS and CDR2 SASEGT. Written as DNA, the CDR3 is TGTGCCAGCAGTGAAGCTTTAGTTGAAGCTTTCTTT. Protein sequence: CASSEALVEAFF.

This clone was observed a few times. Within the sample, other DNA sequences also encode this same CDR3. V is TRBV5-1 and J is TRBJ2-2; perhaps TRBD1 as D (5 bases). This CDR3 region has 14 residues. Looked up from germline, CDR1 is SGHRS and CDR2 is YFSETQ. Trimming removed 4 bases at V and 6 bases at J, with 13 bases between. The CDR3 DNA is TGCGCCAGCAGCCCGGCAGGGATTCCCGGGGAGCTGTTTTTT. Protein: CASSPAGIPGELFF.

The chain has TRBV18 and TRBJ1-1; 7 positions agree with TRBD1. V lost 4 bases, J lost 6 bases, and 8 bases stayed unmatched. In germline, CDR1 is KGHSH, CDR2 LQKENI. The CDR3 has 14 amino acids. CDR3 nucleotides: TGTGCCAGCTCACGGGACAGACGTTCCCCTGAAGCTTTCTTT. Translated, it gives CASSRDRRSPEAFF.

J is TRBJ2-7 and V is TRBV15, with D possibly called TRBD1 or TRBD2 (5 bases each). Deletions cut 4 bases from V and 5 bases from J, with 12 bases between. Germline CDR1 LNHNV, CDR2 YYDKDF (reference sequence). CDR3 size: 13 residues. The CDR3 region is CATSTWGTHEQYF. DNA for the CDR3: TGTGCCACCAGCACCTGGGGGACCCACGAGCAGTACTTC.

The rearrangement uses TRBV6-1 and TRBJ1-6; D not certain. V lost 1 base and J 3 bases, leaving 7 bases between the germline ends. This CDR3 is built from 15 residues. CDR1 MNHNS and CDR2 SASEGT come from the germline V gene. The CDR3 DNA reads TGTGCCAGCAGTGAAGAGGGAAGCTATAATTCACCCCTCCACTTT. The encoded protein is CASSEEGSYNSPLHF.

The CDR3 here is CSVEVDGGAAPQHF. CDR3 bases: TGCAGCGTTGAAGTAGATGGCGGGGCGGCGCCCCAGCATTTT. V and J are TRBV29-1 and TRBJ1-5; D might be TRBD1 (5 bases). Germline values: CDR1 SQVTM, CDR2 ANQGSEA. The CDR3 length is 14 residues. Trimming stripped 1 base from V and 9 bases from J, with 16 bases between.

This clone occurred a few times. The chain links TRBV4-2 to TRBJ2-7; D might be TRBD2 (5 bases). Trimming pared 3 bases from V and 2 bases from J, leaving 14 bases between. The CDR3 is 15 residues long. Germline lookup yields CDR1 LGHNA and CDR2 YNFKEQ. The CDR3 is CASSQLEDGAYEQYF. The CDR3 nucleotides are TGTGCCAGCAGCCAGTTAGAGGACGGGGCCTACGAGCAGTACTTC.

The V call is TRBV5-5, the J call TRBJ1-2, with D unresolved. The CDR3 is 13 amino acids. The germline V gene encodes CDR1 SGHKS and CDR2 YYEKEE (reference sequence). Trimming took 2 bases from V and 7 from J, leaving 12 bases between them. This CDR3 reads CASSFGPAGGYTF. The DNA of the CDR3 is TGTGCCAGCAGCTTTGGTCCCGCGGGTGGCTACACCTTC.

The V call is TRBV27, the J call TRBJ1-5, with a tentative D call TRBD1 (6 bases). Trimming left V 5 bases short and J 1 base short, with 18 bases between. The CDR3 consists of 17 residues. Germline CDR1 MNHEY, CDR2 SMNVEV (reference sequence). CDR3 in amino acids: CASSLSYRASSNQPQHF. In DNA form, the CDR3 reads TGTGCCAGCAGTCTTTCTTACAGGGCATCGAGCAATCAGCCCCAGCATTTT.

The V and J genes are TRBV2 and TRBJ2-4; D gene uncertain. The CDR3 totals 12 residues. V dropped 1 base and J dropped 6 bases, with 4 bases sitting between them. In germline, CDR1 is SNHLY, CDR2 FYNNEI. Here the CDR3 reads CASSEGGNIQYF. The DNA for the CDR3 is TGTGCCAGCAGTGAAGGGGGAAACATTCAGTACTTC.